A single sample is the source of the 21 T cell receptor beta chains below, sequenced in a study of CD8+ T cells in alopecia areata. Isolated RNA was reverse transcribed into cDNA used as the sequencing template. Generated by immunoSEQ multiplex PCR, the TCRdb table keeps only in-frame clones and is missing some. Of about 180,000 clones listed, over 55% are singletons. The sample here was CD4+ T cells sorted from blood, taken at week 0. Receptors were obtained from a human donor with alopecia areata.

The chain joins TRBV20-1 to TRBJ2-5; no definite D call. The CDR3 is 11 amino acids. Germline V gene lookup returns CDR1 DFQATT and CDR2 SNEGSKA (reference sequence). V lost 4 bases and J lost 9, with 12 bases in between. CDR3 in amino acids: CSAMPGSAQYF. CDR3 bases: TGCAGTGCTATGCCAGGTTCTGCCCAGTACTTC.

The rearrangement uses TRBV6-6 and TRBJ2-4; 8 bases line up with TRBD1. Germline assignment: CDR1 MNHNY and CDR2 SVGAGI (reference sequence). The CDR3 extends over 12 amino acids. V shed 10 bases, J shed 10 bases, and the junction held 9 bases outside the gene matches. The CDR3 loop reads CATNGQGKIQYF. In nucleotides, the CDR3 is TGTGCCACGAATGGACAGGGAAAGATTCAGTACTTC.

The chain recombines TRBV5-6 with TRBJ2-2; D tentatively fits TRBD1 or TRBD2 (5 bases each). This CDR3 contains 15 residues. Germline V gene sequence: CDR1 SGHDT, CDR2 YYEEEE. Trimming cost V 4 bases and J 4 bases, with 14 bases left between them. CDR3 residues: CASSRGRPSTGELFF. CDR3 in DNA: TGTGCCAGCAGCCGGGGCCGTCCTTCCACCGGGGAGCTGTTTTTT. Full variable domain (remainder filled in from reference TRBV5-6 and TRBJ2-2): DAGVTQSPTHLIKTRGQQVTLRCSPKSGHDTVSWYQQALGQGPQFIFQYYEEEERQRGNFPDRFSGHQFPNYSSELNVNALLLGDSALYLCASSRGRPSTGELFFGEGSRLTVL.

This clone has a single count. The limits of the CDR3 on the DNA are not certain, so only TCRdb's listed CDR3 is given. The chain has TRBV19 and TRBJ1-5. From its first to its last residue, the CDR3 has 14 amino acids. Germline V CDR1 and CDR2: LNHDA, SQIVND (reference sequence). The CDR3 loop is CASTSAGSNQPQHF.

DNA for the CDR3: TGTGCCAGCAGTAGGGAGTTCTCTAATGAAAAACTGTTTTTT. Translated, it gives CASSREFSNEKLFF. V gene TRBV2 combines with J gene TRBJ1-4; D remains ambiguous. Germline assignment: CDR1 SNHLY and CDR2 FYNNEI. The germline V and J ends were trimmed by 5 bases and 3 bases, with 10 bases remaining between them. The CDR3 has 14 residues.

This rearrangement joins TRBV29-1 to TRBJ2-5; TRBD1 agrees at 7 bases. Losses at the gene ends were 5 bases for V and 3 bases for J; bases not matched to a gene: 3. Germline lookup yields CDR1 SQVTM and CDR2 ANQGSEA. This CDR3 has 12 amino acids. The CDR3 coding sequence is TGCAGCGTTATTGGACAGGAAGAGACCCAGTACTTC. Translated, it gives CSVIGQEETQYF. The full variable domain, rest sourced from reference TRBV29-1 and TRBJ2-5, is SAVISQKPSRDICQRGTSLTIQCQVDSQVTMMFWYRQQPGQSLTLIATANQGSEATYESGFVIDKFPISRPNLTFSTLTVSNMSPEDSSIYLCSVIGQEETQYFGPGTRLLVL.

This chain links TRBV7-9 with TRBJ2-7; TRBD2 matches 13 bases. V was clipped by 4 bases and J by 4 bases; unmatched bases: 1. CDR1 is SEHNR and CDR2 is FQNEAQ in the germline V gene (reference sequence). The CDR3 contains 14 residues. The CDR3 nucleotides are TGTGCCAGCAGCTCGGGACTAGCGGGGTACGAGCAGTACTTC. Translating it yields CASSSGLAGYEQYF.

The chain links TRBV7-2 to TRBJ2-1, with a tentative D call TRBD2 (5 bases). This CDR3 contains 13 residues. V was trimmed by 4 bases and J by 8 bases, leaving 12 bases between them. Per the germline V gene, CDR1 is SGHTA and CDR2 is FQGNSA. The CDR3 region is CASSSPVRDEQFF. CDR3 nucleotide sequence: TGTGCCAGCAGCTCCCCCGTGCGGGATGAGCAGTTCTTC.

This chain links TRBV11-2 with TRBJ2-5; possibly TRBD1 for D (5 bases). The germline V gene encodes CDR1 SGHAT and CDR2 FQNNGV. CDR3 length: 14 residues. The V and J ends lost 4 bases and 5 bases respectively, with 14 bases between them. The CDR3 is CASSSRGQGETQYF. The CDR3, as DNA: TGTGCCAGCAGCTCACGTGGACAAGGGGAGACCCAGTACTTC.

This rearrangement joins TRBV29-1 to TRBJ2-7; D possibly matches TRBD1 or TRBD2 (6 bases each). This CDR3 has 12 amino acids. Germline assignment: CDR1 SQVTM and CDR2 ANQGSEA. V was shortened by 6 bases and J by 4 bases, with 13 bases between the two germline ends. The CDR3 coding sequence is TGCAGCGTACAGGGAGGTCCGTACGAGCAGTACTTC. Translating gives CSVQGGPYEQYF.

In its sample, this clone was seen a few times. For the CDR3, the DNA is TGCGCCAGCAGTGCGGGGGAGGAGACCCAGTACTTC. Its translation is CASSAGEETQYF. The chain combines TRBV4-3 with TRBJ2-5; TRBD2 matches 7 bases. The trim removed 6 bases at V and 5 bases at J, leaving 3 bases unmatched. Looked up from germline, CDR1 is LGHNA and CDR2 is YSLEER. The CDR3 spans 12 residues.

The J gene is TRBJ2-5, the V gene TRBV29-1; 7 bases map to TRBD2. Germline loops: CDR1 SQVTM, CDR2 ANQGSEA. The CDR3 is 14 amino acids. Trimming cost V 3 bases and J 4 bases; bases outside gene matches: 8. DNA for the CDR3: TGCAGCGTTGACCCCAGGGAGGGCAGAGAGACCCAGTACTTC. It specifies CSVDPREGRETQYF.

This rearrangement joins TRBV18 to TRBJ2-7; D ambiguous. V was trimmed by 0 bases and J by 2 bases, leaving 8 bases between them. Germline CDR1 is KGHSH and CDR2 is LQKENI. This CDR3 contains 14 residues. The CDR3, as DNA: TGTGCCAGCTCACCACCATCCGGACCCTACGAGCAGTACTTC. Its protein product is CASSPPSGPYEQYF.

The chain employs TRBV9 and TRBJ2-7; D unresolved. This CDR3 region has 13 residues. V was pared by 0 bases and J by 3 bases, with 7 bases between. Germline assignment: CDR1 SGDLS and CDR2 YYNGEE. The CDR3 region has the DNA TGTGCCAGCAGCGTAGAACCCTTCTACGAGCAGTACTTC. It translates to CASSVEPFYEQYF.

This clone was observed a few times. The gene calls are TRBV11-2 and TRBJ1-6; TRBD1 aligns across 8 bases. The CDR3 is 18 residues long. V trimming: 1 base; J trimming: 5 bases; junction bases outside the gene matches: 10. CDR1 is SGHAT, CDR2 FQNNGV, per germline. The CDR3 here is CASSLAFRGTGHNSPLHF. CDR3 bases: TGTGCCAGCAGCTTAGCCTTCAGGGGGACAGGTCATAATTCACCCCTCCACTTT.

The chain joins TRBV29-1 to TRBJ1-2; D unresolved. V lost 4 bases and J 6 bases, leaving 9 bases between the germline ends. This CDR3 spans 11 amino acids. The germline CDR1 and CDR2 sequences are SQVTM and ANQGSEA. CDR3: CSVGPNDGYTF. The CDR3 DNA is TGCAGCGTTGGTCCGAACGATGGCTACACCTTC.

This clone was picked up a small number of times. The chain links TRBV7-9 to TRBJ2-3, with D possibly TRBD1 on 6 matching bases. This CDR3 is 14 amino acids long. Germline assignment: CDR1 SEHNR and CDR2 FQNEAQ (reference sequence). V lost 5 bases and J lost 3, with 12 bases in between. CDR3 coding DNA: TGTGCCAGCAGCCGGGCAGGGGATACAGATACGCAGTATTTT. This sequence encodes CASSRAGDTDTQYF.

This clone was seen a few times. This chain uses TRBV2 with TRBJ1-2; D is unclear. V lost 6 bases, J lost 5 bases, and 16 bases lay in between. The germline gives CDR1 SNHLY, CDR2 FYNNEI. CDR3 size: 14 residues. CDR3 loop: CASRDREGGYGYTF. CDR3 in DNA: TGTGCCAGCAGGGACCGGGAGGGTGGGTATGGCTACACCTTC. Combining the CDR3 with reference TRBV2 and TRBJ1-2 gives the whole variable domain EPEVTQTPSHQVTQMGQEVILRCVPISNHLYFYWYRQILGQKVEFLVSFYNNEISEKSEIFDDQFSVERPDGSNFTLKIRSTKLEDSAMYFCASRDREGGYGYTFGSGTRLTVV.

The rearrangement joins TRBV9 to TRBJ1-2; 8 positions agree with TRBD1. V trimming: 3 bases; J trimming: 8 bases; junction bases outside the gene matches: 12. The CDR3 is made up of 15 amino acids. Germline V gives CDR1 SGDLS, CDR2 YYNGEE. CDR3 sequence: CASSGGRQGRVGYTF. The CDR3, as DNA: TGTGCCAGCAGCGGCGGGCGACAGGGGAGGGTCGGCTACACCTTC.

The gene calls are TRBV30 and TRBJ2-1; the D gene is possibly TRBD1 (6 bases). Germline V gives CDR1 GTSNPN, CDR2 SVGIG (reference sequence). CDR3 length: 12 residues. V shed 3 bases and J shed 5 bases, with 8 bases lying between them. CDR3 region: CAWSGTHNEQFF. The CDR3 bases are TGTGCCTGGAGCGGGACACACAATGAGCAGTTCTTC.

This clone was observed a handful of times. Other DNA sequences in the sample encode the same CDR3. The rearrangement joins TRBV29-1 to TRBJ1-1; D ambiguous. Between the trimmed V and J ends, which lost 3 bases and 0 bases, there was a span of 8 bases. Germline V gives CDR1 SQVTM, CDR2 ANQGSEA. The length of the CDR3 is 13 residues. The CDR3 region has the DNA TGCAGCGTTGAGGCCAGGATGAACACTGAAGCTTTCTTT. It is translated as CSVEARMNTEAFF.